The 13 T cell receptor delta chains below were found in one sample sequenced in a study of gamma-delta T cells after stem cell transplantation. TCRdb re-called the RT-PCR reads via CATT. The table includes hundreds of delta-chain clones, roughly 5% detected once. The sample comprised gamma-delta T cells. Every receptor here comes from a human donor. It is not recorded whose cells these are; they may come from a transplant donor.

Comments on this clone: TCRdb records a much larger clone's protein for this DNA, with a difference at residue 9 that likely arises from a read error; the protein given is the translation of the DNA. The same CDR3 is also encoded by other DNA sequences in this sample. The chain uses TRDV2 and TRDJ1, with 7 bases fitting TRDD3. This CDR3 is built from 19 residues. J gave up 1 base and V 4 bases, and 20 bases lay outside the gene matches. In germline, CDR1 is GEAIGNYY, CDR2 EKD. Here the CDR3 DNA reads TGTGCCTGTGAGACCCTTGGGGAGCCAGGGGATAGGGTCACCGATAAACTCATCTTT. It codes for CACETLGEPGDRVTDKLIF.

This clone is labeled as large. A far larger clone is only one base removed, so a read error is likely. This rearrangement joins TRDV3 to TRDJ1; D unresolved. The CDR3 spans 16 residues. The germline V gene encodes CDR1 TVYSNPD and CDR2 GDNSRS (reference sequence). V lost 2 bases, J lost 0 bases, and 19 bases lay in between. In nucleotides, the CDR3 is TGTGCCTTTTTGGGCAAGTGGGCTCCGTACACCGATAAACTCATCTTT. Encoded protein: CAFLGKWAPYTDKLIF.

Concerning this clone itself: A far larger clone lies a single base away; this is likely a read error. The same CDR3 can be traced to other DNA sequences in this sample. The chain recombines TRDV2 with TRDJ3; TRDD3 matches at 11 bases. The germline V gene has CDR1 GEAIGNYY and CDR2 EKD. The CDR3 length is 19 residues. CDR3 DNA: TGTGCCTGTGACACAGCTGGGGGATACCTCTCCTGGGACACCCGGCAGATGTTTTTC. Protein: CACDTAGGYLSWDTRQMFF.

By sample share, this clone is medium-sized. This likely stems from a read error, as it lies one base from a far larger clone. Other DNA sequences from this sample encode an identical CDR3 as well. This rearrangement joins TRDV1 to TRDJ1; D is possibly TRDD2 (8 bases). There are 27 residues in the CDR3. Germline lookup yields CDR1 TSWWSYY and CDR2 QGS. CDR3 in DNA: TGTGCTCTTGGGGAGCCTCAACCGGTCTTCCTACGGTTGTACTGGGGACATACGGGGGGGTACACCGACAAACTCATCTTT. This translates into CALGEPQPVFLRLYWGHTGGYTDKLIF.

In the case of this clone: Only one base separates this from a far larger clonotype, so it likely reflects a read error. This same CDR3 is encoded by further DNA sequences in the sample. This chain uses TRDV2 with TRDJ3, with 7 positions matching TRDD3. Looked up from germline, CDR1 is GEAIGNYY and CDR2 is EKD. CDR3 length: 20 residues. The CDR3 loop is CACDTAWGTASSWDTRQMFF. The CDR3 DNA is TGTGCCTGTGACACGGCTTGGGGGACCGCAAGCTCCTGGGACACCCGGCAGATGTTTTTC.

Regarding this clone: The protein that TCRdb holds for this DNA derives from a much larger clone and differs from the translated DNA at residue 17, which likely indicates a read error; the protein shown here is translated from the DNA. The rearrangement joins TRDV1 to TRDJ1; a weak D match, TRDD3 (6 bases). The CDR3 is 19 residues long. The V gene's germline CDR1 is TSWWSYY and CDR2 QGS. The CDR3 spells CALGFYPVRWGLYTDKPIF. CDR3 bases: TGTGCTCTTGGGTTCTATCCCGTGCGGTGGGGATTGTACACCGATAAACCCATCTTT.

About this clone: A far bigger clonotype differs at one base, so this is likely a read error. In the same sample, other DNA sequences code for this CDR3. This rearrangement joins TRDV1 to TRDJ1, with 8 bases identical to TRDD3. V dropped 2 bases and J dropped 0; count of bases not matched to a gene: 29. CDR3 length: 24 amino acids. CDR1 and CDR2 from the germline V gene are TSWWSYY and QGS. The CDR3 here is CALGESRVLRLTFGYWGYTDKLIF. In DNA form, the CDR3 reads TGTGCTCTTGGGGAATCGCGGGTCCTACGTCTCACGTTTGGGTACTGGGGGTACACCGATAAACTCATCTTT.

In regard to this clone: TCRdb pairs this DNA with a much larger clone's protein that differs at residue 8, likely a read error; the protein shown was translated from the DNA. The V call is TRDV2, the J call TRDJ3; D is unclear. Per the germline V gene, CDR1 is GEAIGNYY and CDR2 is EKD. Trimming removed 1 base from V and 0 bases from J, with 18 bases in between. CDR3 length equals 20 residues. The CDR3 DNA reads TGTGCCTGTGACACGGCTTGGGAGACCGCAAGCTCCTGGGACACCCGACAGATGTTTTTC. Amino acids: CACDTAWETASSWDTRQMFF.

This clone has more than one count but fewer than ten. It differs at one base from a far larger clone, so likely a read error. V gene TRDV1 combines with J gene TRDJ1; TRDD3 matches 12 bases. The CDR3 runs 20 residues. Trimming at V came to 2 bases and at J to 3 bases, leaving 16 bases not matched to a gene. Germline V gene sequence: CDR1 TSWWSYY, CDR2 QGS. The DNA for the CDR3 is TGTGCTCTTGGGGAAGCAATGGGGGAGTACTGGGGGATACTTTCCGATAAACTCATCTTT. This translates into CALGEAMGEYWGILSDKLIF.

This clone turned up a few times. The protein TCRdb lists belongs to a much larger clone and differs from this DNA's translation at residue 4, which points to a read error; the protein shown is made from the DNA. The CDR3 region is CACNTAWGTASSWDTRQMFF. CDR3 coding DNA: TGTGCCTGTAACACGGCTTGGGGGACCGCAAGCTCCTGGGACACCCGACAGATGTTTTTC. This chain links TRDV2 with TRDJ3; 7 bases map to TRDD3. The CDR3 runs 20 residues. Germline lookup yields CDR1 GEAIGNYY and CDR2 EKD.

This clone was found a few times. A read error likely explains this, since a far larger clone differs by one base. The same CDR3 arises from other DNA sequences in this sample as well. J is TRDJ1 and V is TRDV2; TRDD3 agrees at 10 bases. In germline, CDR1 is GEAIGNYY, CDR2 EKD. V trimming: 1 base; J trimming: 0 bases; junction bases outside the gene matches: 13. The CDR3 length is 19 residues. In DNA form, the CDR3 reads TGTGCCTGTGACACTGTGGTGGGGGATACAGGGCCGTACACCGATAAACTCATCTTT. Encoded protein: CACDTVVGDTGPYTDKLIF.

As to this clone: A far larger clone is off by one base, so a read error is likely. The identical CDR3 is also encoded by other nucleotide sequences in the sample. The V gene is TRDV1, the J gene TRDJ1; tentatively, D is TRDD3 (5 bases). Trimming removed 1 base at V and 1 base at J, with 22 bases between. Germline V gene sequence: CDR1 TSWWSYY, CDR2 QGS. The CDR3 spans 19 residues. The CDR3 loop reads CALGEPPLLWETTTDKLIF. The CDR3 DNA follows: TGTGCTCTTGGGGAACCTCCCCTGCTCTGGGAGACCACCACCGATAAACTCATCTTT.

Comments on this clone: The junction shows a germline mismatch at one end, possibly a read error. The V call is TRDV1, the J call TRDJ1; 9 positions match TRDD3. The CDR3 runs 25 residues. Germline CDR1 and CDR2: TSWWSYY and QGS. CDR3 residues: CAIGELYHSLLLLGIRVGFTDKLIF. The CDR3 region has the DNA TGTGCTATTGGGGAACTATATCACTCCCTACTTCTTTTGGGGATACGCGTGGGTTTCACCGATAAACTCATCTTT.